Below, one T cell receptor (beta chain) is given with its context. Its antigen is unidentified. The sample originates from a study of OX40 agonist ivuxolimab in advanced cancers. People who had autoimmune disease history or systemic immunosuppression were excluded. Baseline was the first blood sampling point, followed by cycle 4 day 1 and cycle 7 day 1. The length of the CDR3 is 17 residues. Trimming left V 0 bases short and J 0 bases short, with 14 bases between. Germline V gene data show CDR1 as SGHNT and CDR2 as YENEEA. Notes on the study in general: A proportion of nonresponders additionally exhibited low normalized T-cell clonal expansion. At 0.1 to 3.0 mg/kg and by week 6, clonal expansion occurred in CD4+ and CD8+ blood T cells.

Measured with immunoSEQ multiplex PCR; TCRdb has only the in-frame clones, and not every one. The sample holds 77,000 or so clones; roughly 90% are singletons and the top ten take 0.5% to 0.6%. The chain is built from TRBV11-3 and TRBJ1-2; D not resolved. Sequenced here: CD4+ or CD8+ T cells sorted from blood, sampled in a trial of the OX40 agonist ivuxolimab. The sequence was collected from an adult with an advanced solid tumor such as melanoma, head and neck, liver or kidney cancer. This chain's CDR3 is CASSLDGMTRANYGYTF. The CDR3 DNA follows: TGTGCCAGCAGCTTAGATGGGATGACGAGGGCTAACTATGGCTACACCTTC.